This T cell receptor (beta chain) was sequenced during a study of blood T cell repertoires in COVID-19. Original processing methods: Reference gene primer amplification yielded estimated nucleated cell counts. Assay used: immunoSEQ multiplex PCR; TCRdb lists only in-frame clones, some missing. The V and J calls and clone size were taken over from that table, and D and trimming were inferred from the DNA. The sample lists 200,000 to 250,000 clones, 88% occurring once. CDR3 length: 14 amino acids. Per germline, CDR1 MGHRA and CDR2 YSYEKL. After removal of 2 bases from V and 4 bases from J, the junction contained 2 bases not matched to a gene.

The clonotype originates from a woman younger than 45 who had been exposed to COVID-19. This chain connects TRBV4-1 to TRBJ2-4; 7 nucleotides match TRBD2. Sequenced sample: PBMCs or T cells enriched from blood (not recorded which). CDR3 sequence: CASSQWRGKNIQYF. The CDR3, as DNA: TGCGCCAGCAGCCAATGGCGGGGGAAAAACATTCAGTACTTC.